Shown below are 19 T cell receptor beta chains from a single sample sequenced in a study of blood T cell repertoires in COVID-19. Assay used: immunoSEQ multiplex PCR; TCRdb lists only in-frame clones, some missing. The top ten hold approximately 2% of the sample, which has roughly 160,000 clones, 88% seen once. The specimen was peripheral blood. These receptors all stem from a man aged 50 to 59 who had recovered from COVID-19.

This chain uses TRBV5-1 with TRBJ2-3, with TRBD1 as a possible D gene (5 bases). The CDR3 loop spans 15 amino acids. Germline V CDR1 and CDR2: SGHRS, YFSETQ. The V end was cut by 4 bases, the J end by 5 bases, with 17 bases between. This CDR3 is CASSPPLGAGDTQYF. In DNA, the CDR3 is TGCGCCAGCAGCCCGCCGCTTGGGGCTGGAGATACGCAGTATTTT.

V is TRBV5-5 and J is TRBJ2-1; no clear D gene. Germline V CDR1 and CDR2: SGHKS, YYEKEE (reference sequence). The CDR3 covers 14 residues. The ends were cut back, 4 bases at V and 0 bases at J, with 8 bases in the middle. The CDR3 loop reads CASSRASSYNEQFF. Here the CDR3 DNA reads TGTGCCAGCAGCCGAGCTAGCTCCTACAATGAGCAGTTCTTC.

The CDR3 is CATGQANQPQHF. The CDR3 coding sequence is TGTGCCACGGGACAGGCAAATCAGCCCCAGCATTTT. This chain uses TRBV15 with TRBJ1-5; 8 bases map to TRBD1. V lost 9 bases, J lost 4 bases, and 2 bases stayed unmatched. Germline assignment: CDR1 LNHNV and CDR2 YYDKDF (reference sequence). This CDR3 comprises 12 residues.

The CDR3 is CASSLGPGRAFF. The CDR3 nucleotides read TGTGCCAGCAGCCTAGGCCCGGGAAGAGCTTTCTTT. The rearrangement joins TRBV28 to TRBJ1-1; no clear D. CDR1 is MDHEN and CDR2 is SYDVKM in the germline V gene. The CDR3 spans 12 residues. Trimming shortened V by 6 bases and J by 10 bases, and 15 bases separated the two germline ends.

The chain is built from TRBV21-1 and TRBJ2-7; the DNA was not compared with TRBD1, the D call given in the table. TRBV21-1 is deemed a pseudogene. The CDR3 sequence is 13 residues long. This CDR3 reads CASSRDRGWEQYF. The CDR3 DNA is TGTGCCAGCAGCCGGGACAGGGGTTGGGAGCAGTACTTC.

This clone was found a few times. The chain joins TRBV7-8 to TRBJ1-2; D is perhaps TRBD1 (6 bases). Per the germline V gene, CDR1 is SGHVS and CDR2 is FQNEAQ. This CDR3 is built from 12 residues. The V end was cut by 5 bases, the J end by 8 bases, with 12 bases between. CDR3: CASSPQDRGYTF. CDR3 in DNA: TGTGCCAGCAGCCCACAAGACAGGGGCTACACCTTC.

The chain has TRBV6-1 and TRBJ2-1, with D perhaps TRBD2 (5 bases). Germline CDR1 reads MNHNS; CDR2 reads SASEGT. The V gene lost 3 bases and the J gene lost 12 bases, with 15 bases spanning the gap. The CDR3 totals 13 residues. CDR3 region: CASSDPGRERQFF. CDR3 DNA sequence: TGTGCCAGCAGTGATCCCGGACGGGAAAGGCAGTTCTTC.

This sequence joins TRBV9 and TRBJ2-3; D remains unclear. The length of the CDR3 is 13 residues. V was shortened by 3 bases and J by 6 bases, with 11 bases between the two germline ends. Per germline, CDR1 SGDLS and CDR2 YYNGEE. The DNA for the CDR3 is TGTGCCAGCAGCGAGAACAGTGGGGATACGCAGTATTTT. Its translation: CASSENSGDTQYF.

The chain is built from TRBV6-5 and TRBJ1-1; possible D gene TRBD1, 5 bases. Trimming stripped 2 bases from V and 4 bases from J, with 11 bases between. The CDR3 consists of 14 residues. Germline V lookup: CDR1 MNHEY, CDR2 SVGAGI. The CDR3 spells CASSYQGVGTEAFF. The CDR3 DNA is TGTGCCAGCAGTTACCAAGGGGTTGGCACTGAAGCTTTCTTT.

This chain connects TRBV5-1 to TRBJ2-3; 7 bases align to TRBD2. There are 16 residues in the CDR3. V gave up 0 bases and J gave up 0 bases; unmatched junction bases: 4. CDR1 and CDR2 from the germline V gene are SGHRS and YFSETQ. The CDR3 loop is CASSLGQRGSTDTQYF. The CDR3, as DNA: TGCGCCAGCAGCTTGGGCCAGCGGGGCAGCACAGATACGCAGTATTTT. Combining the CDR3 with reference TRBV5-1 and TRBJ2-3 gives the whole variable domain KAGVTQTPRYLIKTRGQQVTLSCSPISGHRSVSWYQQTPGQGLQFLFEYFSETQRNKGNFPGRFSGRQFSNSRSEMNVSTLELGDSALYLCASSLGQRGSTDTQYFGPGTRLTVL.

This chain uses TRBV2 with TRBJ2-1; 7 bases align to TRBD2. CDR3 length: 15 residues. Per the germline V gene, CDR1 is SNHLY and CDR2 is FYNNEI. Trimming removed 4 bases from V and 4 bases from J; junction bases left unmatched: 7. CDR3 region: CASSGGAGAYNEQFF. The CDR3 DNA follows: TGTGCCAGCAGTGGGGGCGCGGGAGCTTACAATGAGCAGTTCTTC.

The J gene is TRBJ2-4, the V gene TRBV7-2; 9 bases agree with TRBD2. The CDR3 spans 18 residues. Germline CDR1 reads SGHTA; CDR2 reads FQGNSA. V was pared by 2 bases and J by 0 bases, with 8 bases of the junction left unmatched. This CDR3 is CASSLYPAGGLAKNIQYF. The CDR3, as DNA: TGTGCCAGCAGCTTATACCCAGCGGGGGGACTAGCCAAAAACATTCAGTACTTC.

The chain combines TRBV7-2 with TRBJ2-7, with TRBD2 identical over 15 bases. This CDR3 region has 17 residues. The germline V gene encodes CDR1 SGHTA and CDR2 FQGNSA. V was pared by 7 bases and J by 1 base, with 8 bases of the junction left unmatched. Written as DNA, the CDR3 is TGTGCCAGCACCACAGAGGGGACTAGCGGGAGGTCCTACGAGCAGTACTTC. Its protein product is CASTTEGTSGRSYEQYF.

This chain uses TRBV5-4 with TRBJ1-5, with D possibly TRBD1 on 6 matching bases. From germline, CDR1 is SGHNT and CDR2 YYREEE (reference sequence). The germline V and J ends were trimmed by 3 bases and 3 bases, with 13 bases remaining between them. The CDR3 runs 15 residues. CDR3 residues: CASSSGGAINQPQHF. Here the CDR3 DNA reads TGTGCCAGCAGCTCGGGGGGGGCAATCAATCAGCCCCAGCATTTT.

The chain is built from TRBV29-1 and TRBJ2-7; 7 nucleotides agree with TRBD2. CDR1 is SQVTM and CDR2 is ANQGSEA in the germline V gene. The CDR3 is made up of 13 amino acids. V shed 7 bases, J shed 5 bases, and the junction held 11 bases outside the gene matches. DNA for the CDR3: TGCAGCGCCTCTTCGACTAGCAGTAACGAGCAGTACTTC. The encoded protein is CSASSTSSNEQYF.

The V call is TRBV10-1, the J call TRBJ1-1; D is uncertain. The germline gives CDR1 WNHNN, CDR2 SYGVQD (reference sequence). CDR3 length equals 13 residues. Between the trimmed V and J ends, which lost 3 bases and 3 bases, there was a span of 8 bases. The CDR3 nucleotides read TGCGCCAGCAGTGAAGTGGGCCACACTGAAGCTTTCTTT. Translating gives CASSEVGHTEAFF.

The chain combines TRBV5-1 with TRBJ2-3, with no clear D. CDR1 SGHRS and CDR2 YFSETQ come from the germline V gene. The CDR3 is made up of 12 amino acids. V was clipped by 1 base and J by 4 bases, with 4 bases between them. CDR3 in DNA: TGCGCCAGCAGCTTGCCCTCAGATACGCAGTATTTT. As protein: CASSLPSDTQYF.

This clone has a single count. The chain is built from TRBV11-1 and TRBJ1-1, with TRBD1 matching over 9 bases. The germline V gene encodes CDR1 SGHAT and CDR2 FQDESV (reference sequence). This CDR3 has 12 amino acids. Trimming at V came to 7 bases and at J to 10 bases, leaving 7 bases not matched to a gene. Here the CDR3 DNA reads TGTGCCAGCAAGGGACAGGGTTTATTAGCTTTCTTT. This encodes CASKGQGLLAFF.

The genes are TRBV28 and TRBJ2-5, with a tentative D call TRBD2 (6 bases). The CDR3 consists of 16 residues. The V end was cut by 3 bases, the J end by 0 bases, with 14 bases between. CDR1 is MDHEN and CDR2 is SYDVKM in the germline V gene. The chain's CDR3 is CASSFLGGEYQETQYF. CDR3 bases: TGTGCCAGCAGTTTTTTAGGCGGGGAGTACCAAGAGACCCAGTACTTC.